Each of the 23 T cell receptor beta chains below was sequenced from the same sample in a study of regulatory T cells in long-lasting Graves disease. With iRepertoire HTBI primers and Arm-PCR of CDR3 regions, TCR beta libraries were built. TCRdb analysed the multiplex PCR reads with MiXCR anew, one entry per CDR3 protein. The sample has about 290,000 distinct CDR3 sequences, around 20% seen once. Stated time point: persistent/refractory GD, antithyroid drugs over 5 years with positive TRAb. RNA from PBMCs was the source of the TCR library. Sequencing used peripheral blood mononuclear cells (PBMCs), obtained when the disease was refractory, from a patient treated with antithyroid drugs. Receptor source: a female donor with Graves disease.

The chain has TRBV12-5 and TRBJ2-7; 7 nucleotides match TRBD2. The CDR3 sequence is 14 residues long. J was trimmed by 2 bases and V by 6 bases; bases with no gene match: 7. In germline, CDR1 is LGHNT, CDR2 FRNRAP. The CDR3 spells CASGLLAFTYEQYF. Written as DNA, the CDR3 is TGTGCTAGTGGGCTACTAGCGTTTACCTACGAGCAGTACTTC.

This clonotype was observed a few times. The V and J genes are TRBV28 and TRBJ2-2; D possibly corresponds to TRBD1 (5 bases). The CDR3 loop spans 11 amino acids. V was pared by 5 bases and J by 11 bases, with 9 bases between. In germline, CDR1 is MDHEN, CDR2 SYDVKM. This chain's CDR3 is CASSGALELFF. Here the CDR3 DNA reads TGTGCCAGCAGTGGGGCCCTAGAGCTGTTTTTT. Drawing the rest from reference TRBV28 and TRBJ2-2, the complete variable domain is DVKVTQSSRYLVKRTGEKVFLECVQDMDHENMFWYRQDPGLGLRLIYFSYDVKMKEKGDIPEGYSVSREKKERFSLILESASTNQTSMYLCASSGALELFFGEGSRLTVL.

V is TRBV18 and J is TRBJ2-1; 12 bases fit TRBD2. The CDR3 is 18 amino acids. CDR1 and CDR2 from the germline V gene are KGHSH and LQKENI. Losses at the gene ends were 0 bases for V and 8 bases for J; bases not matched to a gene: 11. CDR3 in amino acids: CASSPPLRLAGDSDEQFF. The CDR3 DNA follows: TGTGCCAGCTCACCACCTCTCCGACTAGCGGGAGACTCGGATGAGCAGTTCTTC.

This clonotype has more than one count but fewer than ten. The chain employs TRBV27 and TRBJ1-4; D is ambiguous. V was cut by 2 bases and J by 12 bases, with 13 bases left in between. Germline V gene data show CDR1 as MNHEY and CDR2 as SMNVEV (reference sequence). This CDR3 has 13 residues. The CDR3 loop reads CASSLGGTAELFF. CDR3 coding DNA: TGTGCCAGCAGTTTAGGTGGCACCGCAGAACTGTTTTTT.

The CDR3 DNA reads TGTGCCAGTAGCCCAGTCTTGGGGGGGGATCAGCCCCAGCATTTT. Translated, it gives CASSPVLGGDQPQHF. V gene TRBV19 combines with J gene TRBJ1-5, with TRBD1 as a possible D gene (5 bases). CDR1 LNHDA and CDR2 SQIVND come from the germline V gene (reference sequence). CDR3 length: 15 amino acids. The V and J ends lost 6 bases and 5 bases respectively, with 17 bases between them. Supplemented by reference TRBV19 and TRBJ1-5, the full variable domain reads DGGITQSPKYLFRKEGQNVTLSCEQNLNHDAMYWYRQDPGQGLRLIYYSQIVNDFQKGDIAEGYSVSREKKESFPLTVTSAQKNPTAFYLCASSPVLGGDQPQHFGDGTRLSIL.

The J gene is TRBJ2-7, the V gene TRBV5-6, with D possibly being TRBD2 (6 bases). The CDR3 runs to 15 residues. V shed 2 bases and J shed 0 bases, with 12 bases lying between them. Germline-derived CDR1 and CDR2 are SGHDT and YYEEEE. The CDR3 region has the DNA TGTGCCAGCAGCTTATTGACGGACTACTCCTACGAGCAGTACTTC. Amino acid sequence: CASSLLTDYSYEQYF.

The chain couples TRBV20-1 to TRBJ2-2; no clear D gene. The germline gives CDR1 DFQATT, CDR2 SNEGSKA (reference sequence). CDR3 length: 13 amino acids. Trimming pared 6 bases from V and 1 base from J, leaving 9 bases between. The CDR3 DNA sequence: TGCAGTGCGCCGGCCAAGAACACCGGGGAGCTGTTTTTT. Protein sequence: CSAPAKNTGELFF.

The chain employs TRBV6-5 and TRBJ1-1; D is perhaps TRBD1 (5 bases). Germline V gives CDR1 MNHEY, CDR2 SVGAGI. CDR3 size: 17 residues. The V end was cut by 2 bases, the J end by 4 bases, with 20 bases between. DNA for the CDR3: TGTGCCAGCAGTTACCCCGCGGGGGGAGGGTCCTCCACTGAAGCTTTCTTT. Protein product: CASSYPAGGGSSTEAFF.

This clonotype is a singleton in its sample. The chain couples TRBV5-6 to TRBJ2-2; the D is unclear. V was trimmed by 2 bases and J by 5 bases, leaving 13 bases between them. Germline V gene data show CDR1 as SGHDT and CDR2 as YYEEEE. The CDR3 sequence is 15 residues long. The CDR3 is CASSLSGRITGELFF. The CDR3 DNA sequence: TGTGCCAGCAGCTTATCGGGTCGTATTACCGGGGAGCTGTTTTTT.

This clonotype was seen only a few times. The CDR3 spells CASSTIGPQETQYF. The CDR3 DNA reads TGTGCCAGCAGCACCATCGGACCCCAAGAGACCCAGTACTTC. The chain uses TRBV4-2 and TRBJ2-5, with no clear D. V was clipped by 5 bases and J by 1 base, with 11 bases between them. The CDR3 covers 14 residues. Germline-derived CDR1 and CDR2 are LGHNA and YNFKEQ.

Written as DNA, the CDR3 is TGTGCCAGCAGCCCAAGCCGGGACTACGAGCAGTACTTC. Amino acids: CASSPSRDYEQYF. The rearrangement joins TRBV7-8 to TRBJ2-7, with D perhaps TRBD2 (5 bases). There are 13 residues in the CDR3. Germline assignment: CDR1 SGHVS and CDR2 FQNEAQ. V lost 5 bases, J lost 3 bases, and 11 bases lay in between.

This clonotype came up a few times. The V gene is TRBV4-3, the J gene TRBJ2-6; no reliable D call. CDR1 is LGHNA and CDR2 is YSLEER in the germline V gene. The length of the CDR3 is 16 residues. The V end lost 8 bases, the J end lost 0 bases, and 14 bases lay between the germline ends. The DNA of the CDR3 is TGCGCCAGCGCGGTTATGTACCTCTCTGGGGCCAACGTCCTGACTTTC. It is translated as CASAVMYLSGANVLTF.

In its sample, this clonotype was seen a few times. The chain recombines TRBV7-9 with TRBJ1-4; maybe TRBD1 (5 bases). The CDR3 consists of 14 residues. Germline-derived CDR1 and CDR2 are SEHNR and FQNEAQ (reference sequence). The V gene lost 4 bases and the J gene lost 4 bases, with 10 bases spanning the gap. The CDR3 coding sequence is TGTGCCAGCAGCTCCGGACATGGTAATGAAAAACTGTTTTTT. As protein: CASSSGHGNEKLFF.

There are many counts of this clonotype. The DNA of the CDR3 is TGTGCCTGGAGTGTACGAGACGGTCAGACCCAGTACTTC. Protein: CAWSVRDGQTQYF. The V gene is TRBV30, the J gene TRBJ2-5; D not resolved. The CDR3 loop spans 13 amino acids. Trimming left V 0 bases short and J 6 bases short, with 11 bases between. Germline CDR1 reads GTSNPN; CDR2 reads SVGIG (reference sequence).

This clonotype was detected only a few times. The J gene is TRBJ1-5, the V gene TRBV6-1, with 10 bases aligning to TRBD1. From germline, CDR1 is MNHNS and CDR2 SASEGT. V was clipped by 6 bases and J by 1 base; unmatched bases: 9. This CDR3 spans 17 amino acids. As DNA, the CDR3 is TGTGCCAGCAGCGAGAAGACAGGGGGCTTAAGCAATCAGCCCCAGCATTTT. Protein: CASSEKTGGLSNQPQHF.

This clonotype was picked up a small number of times. The V call is TRBV20-1, the J call TRBJ2-4; D may match TRBD1 or TRBD2 (5 bases each). Trimming pared 5 bases from V and 0 bases from J, leaving 11 bases between. CDR1 is DFQATT and CDR2 is SNEGSKA in the germline V gene (reference sequence). This CDR3 comprises 14 residues. CDR3 residues: CSAGTDLAKNIQYF. CDR3 in DNA: TGCAGTGCTGGGACCGACCTAGCCAAAAACATTCAGTACTTC.

This clonotype was detected only a few times. This chain connects TRBV6-2 or TRBV6-3 to TRBJ1-1, with D uncertain. Germline CDR1 MNHEY, CDR2 SVGEGT. V lost 2 bases to trimming and J lost 0 bases, with 7 bases between them. The CDR3 is 14 residues long. CDR3 coding DNA: TGTGCCAGCAGTTACAGCAAGATGAACACTGAAGCTTTCTTT. This gives the protein CASSYSKMNTEAFF.

This clonotype was seen only a few times. The rearrangement links TRBV30 to TRBJ2-7; TRBD1 might be the D (5 bases). V was clipped by 8 bases and J by 2 bases, with 13 bases between them. Looked up from germline, CDR1 is GTSNPN and CDR2 is SVGIG (reference sequence). The CDR3 totals 12 residues. CDR3 sequence: CAQKQEPYEQYF. CDR3 nucleotides: TGTGCCCAGAAACAGGAGCCCTACGAGCAGTACTTC.

In its sample, this clonotype was seen a few times. Here the CDR3 omits its conserved ending phenylalanine or tryptophan, so a read error is the likely source. The chain employs TRBV14 and TRBJ2-7, with 9 bases identical to TRBD1. Germline trimming cut 5 bases from V and 5 bases from J; bases unmatched to any gene: 7. CDR3 length: 14 residues. The germline gives CDR1 SGHDN, CDR2 FVKESK. CDR3 region: CASSTGTGIHEQYS. The DNA of the CDR3 is TGTGCCAGCAGCACGGGGACAGGGATCCACGAGCAGTACTCC.

This clonotype has only a few counts. The gene calls are TRBV4-1 and TRBJ1-2; D is unresolved. V shed 0 bases and J shed 7 bases, with 15 bases lying between them. CDR3 size: 15 residues. The germline CDR1 and CDR2 sequences are MGHRA and YSYEKL. DNA of the CDR3: TGCGCCAGCAGCCAAGATGTCAGGTTCCTCGGTGGCTACACCTTC. It codes for CASSQDVRFLGGYTF.

The chain joins TRBV28 to TRBJ2-7; D call uncertain. Looked up from germline, CDR1 is MDHEN and CDR2 is SYDVKM. The CDR3 consists of 12 residues. V was clipped by 2 bases and J by 6 bases, with 8 bases between them. The CDR3 loop is CASSLPAREQYF. Here the CDR3 DNA reads TGTGCCAGCAGTTTACCGGCGCGCGAGCAGTACTTC.

This clonotype was picked up a small number of times. V is TRBV24-1 and J is TRBJ2-2; the D is unclear. In germline, CDR1 is KGHDR, CDR2 SFDVKD. The V and J ends lost 7 bases and 0 bases respectively, with 8 bases between them. The length of the CDR3 is 14 residues. CDR3 in amino acids: CATSRHSNTGELFF. The CDR3 DNA reads as TGTGCCACCAGCAGACACTCGAACACCGGGGAGCTGTTTTTT.

Many counts were recorded for this clonotype. V gene TRBV7-9 combines with J gene TRBJ2-5; maybe TRBD2 (5 bases). CDR1 is SEHNR, CDR2 FQNEAQ, per germline (reference sequence). V was pared by 2 bases and J by 4 bases, with 14 bases between. The CDR3 length is 15 residues. CDR3 DNA sequence: TGTGCCAGCAGCTTATATAGGGCGGCGGGAGAGACCCAGTACTTC. It is translated as CASSLYRAAGETQYF.